This T cell receptor (beta chain) originates from a study of identical twins (dated by TCRdb to the mid-2010s). Notes on the research overall: To test whether fetal clonotypes persist, this study deep-sequenced TCR alpha and beta repertoires from monozygotic twins, from unrelated adults of various ages, and from cord blood. To rule out contamination, replicate twin experiments were performed at different times with different library preparation protocols.

CDR3 length: 14 amino acids, cysteine to phenylalanine. The kept DNA is CDR3 alone, 42 bases in frame from the first base. CDR1 and CDR2 (DFQATT, SNEGSKA) derive from the germline V gene (reference sequence). At the junction V is shortened by 2 bases and J by 8 bases; bases outside the gene matches: 7. About this clonotype: Its specific antigen is unknown. No base qualities exist here, and no much larger clone lies one base off it.

The study at large found these results: Because the same donors could not be followed over many years, the conclusions depended on cross-sectional statistical analysis. Excess twin sharing in beta out-of-frame sequences was weaker because fewer shared sequences lowered the signal-to-noise ratio. Invariant T cells such as MAIT and iNKT could partly confound zero-insertion analyses, though diverse VJ usage argued against this for most clonotypes. Abundant cord blood beta clonotypes had fewer insertions, young adult naive repertoires showed a similar but weaker trend, and memory repertoires showed no such trend. Compared with coincidental sharing between unrelated individuals, out-of-frame TCR alpha sequences shared between twins showed an excess of sequences with low generation probability. In monozygotic twins, out-of-frame TCR alpha sharing was systematically underestimated by recombination models, although the models agreed with sharing between unrelated individuals.

Receptors were amplified or captured by 5' RACE. The data were produced on an Illumina HiSeq 2000. A universal primer binding site was introduced by template switching, and a unique molecular identifier was present in the final cDNA, enabling accurate counting of TCR cDNA molecules. Specific primers in the conserved constant-segment region were used to synthesize first-strand cDNA for the TCR alpha and beta chains. To control for contamination, every cDNA library was double barcoded, receiving both a SMART-Mk sample barcode and Illumina barcodes. TruSeq adapter sequences along with Illumina sample barcodes were introduced in two successive PCR steps. The Illumina HiSeq platform was used with custom primers to sequence TCR alpha and beta cDNA libraries. The authors' analysis ran thus. Raw reads were processed with MiGEC to extract unique molecular identifiers, and MiXCR was used to determine CDR3 positions. For each individual, recombination models were inferred using an EM algorithm with the repgenHMM and IGoR tools. Shared clonotype analysis was performed with the tcR package in R, normalizing sharing by the product of cloneset sizes. To study raw recombination free of thymic and clonal selection effects, out-of-frame nonproductive sequences were analyzed. The public reads were quality trimmed at Q25 with fastp and then assembled into clones with MiXCR by TCRdb, keeping productive beta chains. Under each unique CDR3 protein, matching rows form one entry showing the most common genes and DNA. It is TCRdb's table, rather than the study itself, that gives the V and J calls and clone size. The sample contains some 240,000 distinct CDR3 sequences, over 9.5% of them found a single time. 9% to 10% of the sample is taken by the ten largest.

Every donor in the study was a healthy Caucasian. Using Miltenyi CD45RO+ enrichment and human naive T-cell isolation kits, memory (CD45RO+) and naive T cells were isolated from PBMC. Material for sequencing was memory T cells sorted from blood. The cell subset or site label of this sample denotes: CD45RO+ enriched T cells. The chain uses TRBV20-1 and TRBJ2-1, and 9 junction bases match TRBD2. The TCR was taken from a man in his fifties in good health. The DNA reads TGCAGTGCTAGAATAGCGGGAGCGGCCCATGAGCAGTTCTTC. This is translated as CSARIAGAAHEQFF.